This T cell receptor beta chain stems from a study of cytomegalovirus exposure and HLA in healthy donors. Study details: Clustering assigned about 79% of the roughly 370 genotyped donors to the Caucasian-associated ancestry cluster. Broader study findings: A later analysis found common viral pathogens apparently linked to several of the most significant clusters.

This clone was recorded once. Its antigen is not known. In the PCR, 60 Vbeta and 13 Jbeta primers were used. Clones were read by immunoSEQ multiplex PCR, and TCRdb kept only the in-frame ones, dropping some. Found here are about 150,000 clones, around 79% of them singletons; the top ten hold 2.8%. The CDR3 is 17 amino acids. Deletions cut 1 base from V and 0 bases from J, with 13 bases between. The V gene's germline CDR1 is LGHNA and CDR2 YNFKEQ. Sequenced input: PBMCs. The J gene is TRBJ1-5, the V gene TRBV4-2, with a tentative D call TRBD1 (6 bases). The TCR comes from a man aged 18 to 29 in good health and CMV-seronegative. The chain's CDR3 is CASSQAVGANSNQPQHF. DNA for the CDR3: TGTGCCAGCAGCCAAGCCGTGGGGGCAAATAGCAATCAGCCCCAGCATTTT.